These 30 T cell receptor beta chains came from one sample sequenced in a study of blood T cell repertoires in COVID-19. Using immunoSEQ multiplex PCR, the repertoire was profiled, and TCRdb retains in-frame clones only, with some absent. The sample records under 95,000 clones, 80% to 90% being singletons. Sequencing used peripheral blood. The receptors shown here come from a woman of 80 years or more with acute or convalescent COVID-19.

This clone was counted between two and nine times. The gene calls are TRBV5-8 and TRBJ2-7; 7 positions match TRBD1. The CDR3 has 15 amino acids. The germline V gene encodes CDR1 SGHTS and CDR2 YDEGEE. After removal of 4 bases from V and 2 bases from J, the junction contained 9 bases not matched to a gene. CDR3 nucleotide sequence: TGTGCCAGCAGCCCAGTGGGGGACAGAACCTACGAGCAGTACTTC. The encoded protein is CASSPVGDRTYEQYF.

In this sample, this clone turned up once. Here the CDR3 reads CASSQSDRGPLRANVLTF. The CDR3 DNA follows: TGCGCCAGCAGTCAATCGGACAGGGGTCCTCTTAGGGCCAACGTCCTGACTTTC. The J gene is TRBJ2-6, the V gene TRBV23-1; 9 nucleotides agree with TRBD1. TRBV23-1 is classed as an ORF, of uncertain function. V lost 0 bases and J lost 5; bases outside the gene matches: 8. This CDR3 contains 18 residues.

The J gene is TRBJ1-6, the V gene TRBV3-1 (or the pseudogene TRBV3-2); the D gene is possibly TRBD1 (5 bases). The CDR3 totals 14 residues. CDR1 is LGHDT and CDR2 is YNNKEL in the germline V gene (reference sequence). Deletions cut 6 bases from V and 8 bases from J, with 14 bases between. For the CDR3, the DNA is TGTGCCAGCAGACCAGACAGTGCCCATTCACCCCTCCACTTT. Translated: CASRPDSAHSPLHF.

The CDR3 protein is CASSLEQGFLETQYF. The CDR3 DNA is TGCGCCAGCAGCTTGGAACAGGGGTTCCTAGAGACCCAGTACTTC. J is TRBJ2-5 and V is TRBV5-1; TRBD1 matches 7 bases. The CDR3 has 15 residues. Germline V lookup: CDR1 SGHRS, CDR2 YFSETQ. V lost 0 bases, J lost 4 bases, and 6 bases stayed unmatched.

This rearrangement joins TRBV3-1 (or the pseudogene TRBV3-2) to TRBJ2-7; TRBD2 agrees at 14 bases. Germline V gene sequence: CDR1 LGHDT, CDR2 YNNKEL (reference sequence). Germline trimming cut 2 bases from V and 6 bases from J; bases unmatched to any gene: 15. This CDR3 is 19 amino acids long. DNA of the CDR3: TGTGCCAGCAGCCAACGTATTGGGACTAGCGGGGGATCTCCCACCGAGCAGTACTTC. The encoded protein is CASSQRIGTSGGSPTEQYF.

The CDR3 protein is CASSRKGSTEAFF. CDR3 nucleotide sequence: TGTGCCAGTAGTAGGAAGGGGTCCACTGAAGCTTTCTTT. The chain carries TRBV19 and TRBJ1-1; TRBD1 is a possible D gene (5 bases). V gave up 4 bases and J gave up 4 bases, with 10 bases separating them. CDR1 LNHDA and CDR2 SQIVND come from the germline V gene (reference sequence). The CDR3 runs to 13 residues.

About this clone itself: One junction end disagrees with the germline gene, perhaps due to a read error. This chain uses TRBV7-7 with TRBJ2-5, with D maybe TRBD1 (5 bases). The CDR3 has 14 residues. CDR1 and CDR2 (germline): SSHAT, FNYEAQ (reference sequence). The CDR3 nucleotides read TGTGCTAGCAGCTTAGGGGCAGGTCTAGAGACCCAGTACTTC. Translating it yields CASSLGAGLETQYF.

J is TRBJ2-1 and V is TRBV9; 9 bases line up with TRBD2. The trim removed 0 bases at V and 4 bases at J, leaving 2 bases unmatched. This CDR3 is built from 15 residues. Germline V gene data show CDR1 as SGDLS and CDR2 as YYNGEE. CDR3 DNA: TGTGCCAGCAGCGTAGATGCGGGGGGGTACAATGAGCAGTTCTTC. This codes for CASSVDAGGYNEQFF.

This sequence joins TRBV28 and TRBJ1-1; D ambiguous. CDR1 and CDR2 (germline): MDHEN, SYDVKM. The V and J ends lost 4 bases and 5 bases respectively, with 17 bases between them. This CDR3 is built from 15 residues. In DNA, the CDR3 is TGTGCCAGCAGTTCGCATTCTCCCTCGGGGACTGAAGCTTTCTTT. It codes for CASSSHSPSGTEAFF.

The chain combines TRBV28 with TRBJ1-5, with D tentatively TRBD1 (5 bases). Germline lookup yields CDR1 MDHEN and CDR2 SYDVKM. CDR3 length: 16 amino acids. Trimming left V 3 bases short and J 7 bases short, with 19 bases between. The CDR3 region is CASSLEGPGYLQPQHF. CDR3 in DNA: TGTGCCAGCAGTTTGGAGGGCCCAGGGTATCTGCAGCCCCAGCATTTT. The whole variable domain, filled in from reference TRBV28 and TRBJ1-5, reads DVKVTQSSRYLVKRTGEKVFLECVQDMDHENMFWYRQDPGLGLRLIYFSYDVKMKEKGDIPEGYSVSREKKERFSLILESASTNQTSMYLCASSLEGPGYLQPQHFGDGTRLSIL.

This chain connects TRBV27 to TRBJ1-1, with TRBD1 as a possible D gene (6 bases). CDR1 is MNHEY, CDR2 SMNVEV, per germline (reference sequence). The germline V and J ends were trimmed by 2 bases and 5 bases, with 12 bases remaining between them. The CDR3 runs 14 residues. The CDR3 bases are TGTGCCAGCAGTTTAACAGGGATTGATACTGAAGCTTTCTTT. Protein product: CASSLTGIDTEAFF.

The V gene is TRBV30, the J gene TRBJ1-3; TRBD1 aligns across 9 bases. The CDR3 consists of 17 residues. The germline V gene has CDR1 GTSNPN and CDR2 SVGIG (reference sequence). V lost 2 bases to trimming and J lost 0 bases; unmatched junction nucleotides: 8. CDR3 sequence (DNA): TGTGCCTGGAGTAGGGGGGGACAGGGAAGCTCTGGAAACACCATATATTTT. This translates into CAWSRGGQGSSGNTIYF.

The chain uses TRBV5-1 and TRBJ2-2, with unresolved D. V lost 4 bases and J lost 1, with 2 bases in between. The CDR3 consists of 12 residues. CDR1 and CDR2 from the germline V gene are SGHRS and YFSETQ. CDR3 in amino acids: CASSLNTGELFF. As DNA, the CDR3 is TGCGCCAGCAGCCTGAACACCGGGGAGCTGTTTTTT.

This clone was detected only a few times. This rearrangement joins TRBV6-2 or TRBV6-3 to TRBJ1-1; 8 bases are shared with TRBD1. V dropped 5 bases and J dropped 7; count of bases not matched to a gene: 9. Per the germline V gene, CDR1 is MNHEY and CDR2 is SVGEGT. The length of the CDR3 is 14 residues. CDR3 nucleotide sequence: TGTGCCAGCAGTACCGACAGGGGCGGGGGTGAAGCTTTCTTT. Protein sequence: CASSTDRGGGEAFF.

This chain connects TRBV10-1 to TRBJ1-5; TRBD1 is a possible D gene (5 bases). Germline assignment: CDR1 WNHNN and CDR2 SYGVQD (reference sequence). This CDR3 contains 18 residues. Between the trimmed V and J ends, which lost 3 bases and 0 bases, there was a span of 18 bases. CDR3 loop: CASSDRQTPYYSNQPQHF. In DNA form, the CDR3 reads TGCGCCAGCAGTGACAGACAGACTCCTTATTATAGCAATCAGCCCCAGCATTTT.

The chain combines TRBV4-3 with TRBJ1-1; D remains unclear. Between the trimmed V and J ends, which lost 4 bases and 1 base, there was a span of 13 bases. The CDR3 length is 15 residues. The germline gives CDR1 LGHNA, CDR2 YSLEER. CDR3 amino acids: CASSPTGRGNTEAFF. In nucleotides, the CDR3 is TGCGCCAGCAGCCCCACCGGGCGGGGGAACACTGAAGCTTTCTTT.

The chain recombines TRBV5-6 with TRBJ2-7; 10 bases are shared with TRBD1. CDR3 length equals 14 residues. Germline CDR1 SGHDT, CDR2 YYEEEE. The ends lost 4 bases at V and 4 bases at J; junction bases unmatched: 5. Here the CDR3 reads CASSPGTGVYEQYF. The CDR3 DNA sequence: TGTGCCAGCAGCCCCGGGACAGGGGTATACGAGCAGTACTTC.

This chain uses TRBV6-5 with TRBJ1-5, with 8 bases fitting TRBD1. CDR1 is MNHEY, CDR2 SVGAGI, per germline. The junction had 11 bases not matched to a gene; V was cut back by 6 bases and J by 7 bases. The CDR3 has 15 residues. The CDR3 reads CASRRTGFDPQPQHF. CDR3 in DNA: TGTGCCAGCAGGAGGACAGGGTTCGACCCACAGCCCCAGCATTTT.

This clone came up once. V usage is TRBV5-1 and J usage is TRBJ1-4; D remains ambiguous. CDR3 length: 14 residues. V shed 1 base and J shed 8 bases, with 12 bases lying between them. Germline CDR1 SGHRS, CDR2 YFSETQ. The CDR3 spells CASSLTTAGEKLFF. CDR3 coding DNA: TGCGCCAGCAGCTTGACAACCGCGGGCGAAAAACTGTTTTTT.

The chain is built from TRBV18 and TRBJ2-1, with TRBD2 identical over 8 bases. The germline V gene has CDR1 KGHSH and CDR2 LQKENI. V shed 2 bases, J shed 5 bases, and the junction held 5 bases outside the gene matches. This CDR3 is built from 15 residues. The CDR3 region is CASSPWGLENNEQFF. The CDR3 coding sequence is TGTGCCAGCTCACCATGGGGACTAGAAAACAATGAGCAGTTCTTC.

The DNA of the CDR3 is TGTGCCAGCAGCTCGGGGATATCCTACAATGAGCAGTTCTTC. Amino acid sequence: CASSSGISYNEQFF. The chain joins TRBV11-3 to TRBJ2-1, with D possibly TRBD2 on 5 matching bases. The CDR3 runs to 14 residues. Trimming removed 4 bases at V and 1 base at J, with 8 bases between. Germline V gene sequence: CDR1 SGHNT, CDR2 YENEEA.

This chain uses TRBV19 with TRBJ1-3, with 7 bases fitting TRBD1. Trimming at V came to 4 bases and at J to 2 bases, leaving 2 bases not matched to a gene. The CDR3 runs 14 residues. Germline assignment: CDR1 LNHDA and CDR2 SQIVND (reference sequence). The CDR3 DNA reads as TGTGCCAGTAGTAAAACAGGGGCTGGAAACACCATATATTTT. This codes for CASSKTGAGNTIYF.

The rearrangement joins TRBV5-1 to TRBJ1-2; 11 nucleotides line up with TRBD1. J lost 8 bases, V lost 4 bases, and 10 bases had no gene match. The CDR3 sequence is 15 residues long. The germline V gene encodes CDR1 SGHRS and CDR2 YFSETQ. DNA for the CDR3: TGCGCCAGCAGCCGCGACGGACAGGGGGCTGGAGGCTACACCTTC. Protein sequence: CASSRDGQGAGGYTF.

The chain couples TRBV30 to TRBJ1-2, with TRBD1 identical over 8 bases. Germline V gives CDR1 GTSNPN, CDR2 SVGIG (reference sequence). Losses at the gene ends were 1 base for V and 5 bases for J; bases not matched to a gene: 6. The CDR3 loop spans 14 amino acids. The CDR3 region has the DNA TGTGCCTGGAGTGACGGGACAGGACCATATGGCTACACCTTC. Amino acids: CAWSDGTGPYGYTF.

The gene calls are TRBV6-1 and TRBJ1-6, with D possibly matching TRBD1 (5 bases). The CDR3 covers 15 residues. V gave up 3 bases and J gave up 6 bases, with 12 bases separating them. In germline, CDR1 is MNHNS, CDR2 SASEGT. The CDR3, as DNA: TGTGCCAGCAGTGACCGCAGGGTGGCTAATTCACCCCTCCACTTT. Protein sequence: CASSDRRVANSPLHF.

This chain joins TRBV27 and TRBJ2-3; D remains ambiguous. The CDR3 runs 15 residues. CDR1 is MNHEY and CDR2 is SMNVEV in the germline V gene (reference sequence). Trimming removed 0 bases from V and 3 bases from J, with 10 bases in between. CDR3 residues: CASSLSSVRTDTQYF. The CDR3 DNA is TGTGCCAGCAGTTTATCGTCGGTGAGGACAGATACGCAGTATTTT.

The J gene is TRBJ2-1, the V gene TRBV3-1 (or the pseudogene TRBV3-2); D might be TRBD2 (5 bases). The germline V gene encodes CDR1 LGHDT and CDR2 YNNKEL (reference sequence). The CDR3 is 15 residues long. Trimming stripped 4 bases from V and 7 bases from J, with 17 bases between. The CDR3 protein is CASSPSTGKLNEQFF. The CDR3 DNA is TGTGCCAGCAGCCCCTCCACGGGAAAATTGAATGAGCAGTTCTTC.

The DNA of the CDR3 is TGTGCCAGCAGCTTAGTTGGGAGGGGGGAATTTAAGGATGAGCAGTTCTTC. This codes for CASSLVGRGEFKDEQFF. The chain employs TRBV7-9 and TRBJ2-1; TRBD2 might be the D (7 bases). V dropped 1 base and J dropped 8 bases, with 21 bases sitting between them. Germline V gene data show CDR1 as SEHNR and CDR2 as FQNEAQ (reference sequence). The CDR3 contains 17 residues.

The rearrangement joins TRBV2 to TRBJ1-2, with 8 positions matching TRBD1. V dropped 7 bases and J dropped 7; count of bases not matched to a gene: 8. The length of the CDR3 is 13 residues. Per the germline V gene, CDR1 is SNHLY and CDR2 is FYNNEI. In nucleotides, the CDR3 is TGTGCCAGCATGGCACAGGGGGTGGGTGGCTACACCTTC. Translating gives CASMAQGVGGYTF. Looking up the rest from reference TRBV2 and TRBJ1-2 gives the full variable domain: EPEVTQTPSHQVTQMGQEVILRCVPISNHLYFYWYRQILGQKVEFLVSFYNNEISEKSEIFDDQFSVERPDGSNFTLKIRSTKLEDSAMYFCASMAQGVGGYTFGSGTRLTVV.

This clone was observed once. V gene TRBV14 combines with J gene TRBJ1-1; D gene unclear. The length of the CDR3 is 15 residues. V lost 1 base to trimming and J lost 1 base, with 10 bases between them. Germline-derived CDR1 and CDR2 are SGHDN and FVKESK. As DNA, the CDR3 is TGTGCCAGCAGCCAAGGCCGTAGTCCGAACACTGAAGCTTTCTTT. It translates to CASSQGRSPNTEAFF.